This TCR beta chain was sequenced for a study of OX40 agonist ivuxolimab in advanced cancers. Study at large: While on treatment, patients had intravenous ivuxolimab at 0.01 to 10 mg/kg every 2 weeks. Patients receiving dose escalation had hepatocellular carcinoma, melanoma, renal cell or head and neck cancer. Partial responses were achieved by three patients, one with hepatocellular carcinoma and two with cutaneous melanoma. Study results and caveats: CD8+ T cells (on average) carried more expanded clones than CD4+ T cells.

Germline V gene lookup returns CDR1 LNHDA and CDR2 SQIVND (reference sequence). Trimming took 3 bases from V and 1 from J, leaving 27 bases between them. CDR3 size: 20 residues. Clones were read by immunoSEQ multiplex PCR, and TCRdb kept only the in-frame ones, dropping some. The sample yields around 40,000 clones, roughly 82% seen once. A remark on this clone: Its antigen is unidentified.

The V call is TRBV19, the J call TRBJ2-5, with D perhaps TRBD1 or TRBD2 (5 bases each). The clonotype originates from an adult with an advanced solid tumor such as melanoma, head and neck, liver or kidney cancer. This specimen consisted of CD4+ or CD8+ T cells sorted from blood, obtained in a trial of the OX40 agonist ivuxolimab. CDR3 nucleotide sequence: TGTGCCAGTAGTATCTTTCTCAGCGGTAAGGGCCAGAGGGGCCAAGAGACCCAGTACTTC. It specifies CASSIFLSGKGQRGQETQYF.